A single T cell receptor (beta chain) is shown here with its context. The antigen is unknown. Treatment for every participant with HIV took place in the United States. This specimen belongs to a study of long-term antiretroviral therapy in people with HIV. Sequencing used immunoSEQ v3.0 at survey level. It was roughly 40,000-55,000 T-cell genomes per sample that sequencing targeted. The repertoire was sequenced with immunoSEQ multiplex PCR; TCRdb's copy has only in-frame clones and lacks some. The sample consists of about 25,000 clones, roughly 88% of them appearing once. This CDR3 is built from 14 residues. Germline lookup yields CDR1 KGHSH and CDR2 LQKENI. Trimming cost V 2 bases and J 7 bases, with 15 bases left between them. Study conclusions and caveats: There were no data on ART adherence, viral resistance or therapy changes, a gap that limits inferences about post-ART repertoire changes. Dominant in the repertoire at all time points were clones expanded before ART.

The chain joins TRBV18 to TRBJ2-7; D possibly matches TRBD1 or TRBD2 (5 bases each). Sequences were derived from unsorted PBMCs, sampled around 4.5 years after starting antiretroviral therapy. The sequence came from a man younger than 40 with HIV. CDR3 sequence reads: CASSPWDAAGEQYF. In nucleotides, the CDR3 is TGTGCCAGCTCACCATGGGACGCGGCTGGTGAGCAGTACTTC.